What follows are 28 T cell receptor beta chains derived from one specimen sequenced in a study of blood T cells in healthy people across ages. The authors ran a second PCR of roughly 6 to 12 cycles using a sample-barcoded 5' primer and a J-beta primer mix. In TCRdb, the 5' RACE reads were re-called with MiXCR into one record per CDR3 protein. Among hundreds of thousands of distinct CDR3 sequences listed, about 48% were seen once. Material: blood. These TCRs come from a man aged 25-40 years in good health.

The table lists this clonotype with a few counts. V usage is TRBV7-2 and J usage is TRBJ1-4; D not certain. The CDR3 totals 15 residues. Per germline, CDR1 SGHTA and CDR2 FQGNSA. The germline V and J ends were trimmed by 6 bases and 7 bases, with 18 bases remaining between them. CDR3 protein: CASRFTGEEGEKLFF. The DNA for the CDR3 is TGTGCCAGCAGATTTACCGGGGAAGAGGGTGAAAAACTGTTTTTT.

The CDR3 DNA reads TGTGCCTGGAGTGTACGCTATGGCTACACCTTC. Protein sequence: CAWSVRYGYTF. This chain joins TRBV30 and TRBJ1-2; no reliable D call. V was cut by 0 bases and J by 4 bases, with 3 bases left in between. The CDR3 extends over 11 amino acids. The germline CDR1 and CDR2 sequences are GTSNPN and SVGIG (reference sequence). Filled out from reference TRBV30 and TRBJ1-2, the complete variable domain reads SQTIHQWPATLVQPVGSPLSLECTVEGTSNPNLYWYRQAAGRGLQLLFYSVGIGQISSEVPQNLSASRPQDRQFILSSKKLLLSDSGFYLCAWSVRYGYTFGSGTRLTVV.

The chain carries TRBV30 and TRBJ2-3; possibly TRBD2 for D (7 bases). V was shortened by 5 bases and J by 5 bases, with 17 bases between the two germline ends. Germline-derived CDR1 and CDR2 are GTSNPN and SVGIG (reference sequence). The CDR3 covers 14 residues. Here the CDR3 reads CAWGEGGRIDTQYF. CDR3 coding DNA: TGTGCCTGGGGGGAGGGGGGGCGAATAGATACGCAGTATTTT.

The chain combines TRBV10-3 with TRBJ1-6; 7 bases are a match to TRBD1. CDR3 size: 14 residues. Losses at the gene ends were 7 bases for V and 7 bases for J; bases not matched to a gene: 7. Germline V gives CDR1 ENHRY, CDR2 SYGVKD. The CDR3 spells CAIKEGAENSPLHF. As DNA, the CDR3 is TGTGCCATCAAGGAGGGGGCGGAGAATTCACCCCTCCACTTT.

A single count supports this clonotype. The rearrangement uses TRBV21-1 and TRBJ2-5; the D call of TRBD1 is as the table states it, not checked on the DNA. TRBV21-1 is a pseudogene locus. This CDR3 is built from 17 residues. The CDR3, as DNA: TGTGCCAGCAGCACCTATAGAAAAGGGGTAGGGGGAGAGACCCAGTACTTC. This encodes CASSTYRKGVGGETQYF.

The gene calls are TRBV4-1 and TRBJ1-5; D remains unclear. Germline V gene sequence: CDR1 MGHRA, CDR2 YSYEKL. V lost 1 base to trimming and J lost 0 bases, with 16 bases between them. There are 18 residues in the CDR3. The DNA for the CDR3 is TGCGCCAGCAGCCAAGTGGCCCAGGAAGCCTATAGCAATCAGCCCCAGCATTTT. Amino acids: CASSQVAQEAYSNQPQHF.

This sequence joins TRBV9 and TRBJ1-6, with TRBD1 identical over 7 bases. The germline V gene encodes CDR1 SGDLS and CDR2 YYNGEE. CDR3 length equals 15 residues. Trimming at V came to 0 bases and at J to 10 bases, leaving 7 bases not matched to a gene. The CDR3 spells CASSVVAGGDSPLHF. Here the CDR3 DNA reads TGTGCCAGCAGCGTAGTGGCAGGGGGGGACTCACCCCTCCACTTT.

The chain links TRBV7-9 to TRBJ2-3; D not resolved. The CDR3 has 15 amino acids. V was trimmed by 5 bases and J by 2 bases, leaving 14 bases between them. Germline V CDR1 and CDR2: SEHNR, FQNEAQ (reference sequence). The CDR3 is CASSPMGTHTDTQYF. CDR3 in DNA: TGTGCCAGCAGCCCCATGGGAACCCACACAGATACGCAGTATTTT.

V gene TRBV20-1 combines with J gene TRBJ1-2, with D unresolved. This CDR3 contains 15 residues. Germline V gene sequence: CDR1 DFQATT, CDR2 SNEGSKA (reference sequence). Trimming stripped 0 bases from V and 2 bases from J, with 13 bases between. The CDR3 region is CSARDLGVGNYGYTF. CDR3 bases: TGCAGTGCTAGAGACCTCGGGGTTGGGAACTATGGCTACACCTTC.

The J gene is TRBJ2-7, the V gene TRBV6-2 or TRBV6-3, with TRBD2 matching 14 bases. Looked up from germline, CDR1 is MNHEY and CDR2 is SVGEGT. The trim removed 2 bases at V and 1 base at J, leaving 10 bases unmatched. CDR3 length equals 19 residues. Here the CDR3 DNA reads TGTGCCAGCAGTTACGGTCGGGGACTAGCGGGGGTTCTATCCTACGAGCAGTACTTC. Its protein product is CASSYGRGLAGVLSYEQYF.

This clonotype was observed a handful of times. The V and J genes are TRBV5-1 and TRBJ2-3; a weak D match, TRBD1 (5 bases). This CDR3 spans 15 amino acids. The V end was cut by 5 bases, the J end by 1 base, with 14 bases between. CDR1 SGHRS and CDR2 YFSETQ come from the germline V gene. CDR3 amino acids: CASRNLGHRTDTQYF. The CDR3 nucleotides are TGCGCCAGCAGAAATTTAGGACATCGCACAGATACGCAGTATTTT. The whole variable domain, filled in from reference TRBV5-1 and TRBJ2-3, reads KAGVTQTPRYLIKTRGQQVTLSCSPISGHRSVSWYQQTPGQGLQFLFEYFSETQRNKGNFPGRFSGRQFSNSRSEMNVSTLELGDSALYLCASRNLGHRTDTQYFGPGTRLTVL.

The V and J genes are TRBV6-2 or TRBV6-3 and TRBJ2-1, with 8 nucleotides matching TRBD2. V dropped 0 bases and J dropped 5; count of bases not matched to a gene: 3. Germline V gene data show CDR1 as MNHEY and CDR2 as SVGEGT. The CDR3 is made up of 15 amino acids. The CDR3 loop is CASSYSRGVNNEQFF. As DNA, the CDR3 is TGTGCCAGCAGTTACTCGCGGGGGGTAAACAATGAGCAGTTCTTC.

This chain links TRBV20-1 with TRBJ2-1; TRBD2 matches 8 bases. The DNA end favors TRBJ2-7, so the J call may be wrong. This CDR3 is 16 amino acids long. Looked up from germline, CDR1 is DFQATT and CDR2 is SNEGSKA (reference sequence). The CDR3 nucleotides read TGCAGTGCTAGATTCCCGGGAGGGGCCTCCTACAATGAGCAGTACTTC. Protein product: CSARFPGGASYNEQYF.

This chain uses TRBV4-2 with TRBJ2-1, with a weak D call TRBD2 (5 bases). Germline V CDR1 and CDR2: LGHNA, YNFKEQ. This CDR3 has 14 amino acids. Deletions cut 1 base from V and 10 bases from J, with 14 bases between. For the CDR3, the DNA is TGTGCCAGCAGCCAAGTCCCGGAGGTTGGCGAGCAGTTCTTC. Protein product: CASSQVPEVGEQFF.

V gene TRBV6-5 combines with J gene TRBJ2-1; TRBD1 agrees at 8 bases. The J call is doubtful: the DNA matches TRBJ2-7 better. There are 15 residues in the CDR3. Per the germline V gene, CDR1 is MNHEY and CDR2 is SVGAGI. The CDR3 DNA sequence: TGTGCCAGCAGTTCCGACAGGGGTACTAACAATGAGCAGTACTTC. It specifies CASSSDRGTNNEQYF.

This clonotype was seen a few times. This rearrangement joins TRBV3-1 to TRBJ1-1, with D perhaps TRBD1 (5 bases). CDR3 length equals 12 residues. V lost 3 bases to trimming and J lost 9 bases, with 11 bases between them. Germline V gene lookup returns CDR1 LGHDT and CDR2 YNNKEL (reference sequence). The CDR3 DNA reads TGTGCCAGCAGCCACCTTGACAGACAAGCTTTCTTT. Translating gives CASSHLDRQAFF.

This clonotype has at least ten counts. The V gene is TRBV29-1, the J gene TRBJ2-3, with 8 bases aligning to TRBD1. The CDR3 covers 16 residues. The J segment lost 3 bases and the V segment lost 0 bases, leaving 8 bases of the junction unmatched. Germline loops: CDR1 SQVTM, CDR2 ANQGSEA. CDR3 sequence reads: CSVEDHGQGRTDTQYF. The CDR3 DNA follows: TGCAGCGTTGAAGATCATGGACAGGGACGGACAGATACGCAGTATTTT.

This clonotype was counted only a few times. A much larger clone lies one base from this, so it may be a read error. The chain employs TRBV6-6 and TRBJ2-5, with 7 positions matching TRBD1. The ends lost 5 bases at V and 11 bases at J; junction bases unmatched: 11. The CDR3 consists of 13 residues. Germline lookup yields CDR1 MNHNY and CDR2 SVGAGI (reference sequence). CDR3 nucleotide sequence: TGTGCCAGCAGTAGGGACAGATACAATGAGCAGTACTTC. Translated: CASSRDRYNEQYF.

V and J are TRBV6-2 or TRBV6-3 and TRBJ1-1, with D unresolved. V was shortened by 0 bases and J by 1 base, with 15 bases between the two germline ends. CDR1 MNHEY and CDR2 SVGEGT come from the germline V gene. This CDR3 has 17 amino acids. The chain's CDR3 is CASSYSATWGANTEAFF. CDR3 nucleotides: TGTGCCAGCAGTTACTCCGCGACTTGGGGTGCGAACACTGAAGCTTTCTTT.

This clonotype came up many times. This sequence joins TRBV6-5 and TRBJ2-1, with a tentative D call TRBD2 (5 bases). Germline V lookup: CDR1 MNHEY, CDR2 SVGAGI. This CDR3 contains 17 residues. Trimming pared 0 bases from V and 7 bases from J, leaving 19 bases between. Here the CDR3 DNA reads TGTGCCAGCAGTTACTCGATTAGTCGCAGGACTGAGAATGAGCAGTTCTTC. It specifies CASSYSISRRTENEQFF.

Only a few counts were recorded for this clonotype. The chain combines TRBV29-1 with TRBJ2-1; TRBD2 might be the D (5 bases). Germline lookup yields CDR1 SQVTM and CDR2 ANQGSEA. The CDR3 totals 18 residues. Trimming pared 4 bases from V and 0 bases from J, leaving 22 bases between. The CDR3 region has the DNA TGCAGCGTTGCCCCGCTAGCTGGTTTACCTCGCTCCTACAATGAGCAGTTCTTC. Translated: CSVAPLAGLPRSYNEQFF.

J is TRBJ2-1 and V is TRBV20-1; no firm D call. CDR1 and CDR2 from the germline V gene are DFQATT and SNEGSKA (reference sequence). V lost 1 base to trimming and J lost 4 bases, with 5 bases between them. The CDR3 contains 12 residues. CDR3 nucleotide sequence: TGCAGTGCTAGAGGGGCTTACAATGAGCAGTTCTTC. It yields the protein CSARGAYNEQFF.

The rearrangement uses TRBV24-1 and TRBJ2-1; TRBD1 matches at 11 bases. This CDR3 is 14 amino acids long. The ends lost 4 bases at V and 9 bases at J; junction bases unmatched: 4. Germline values: CDR1 KGHDR, CDR2 SFDVKD. The CDR3 DNA sequence: TGTGCCACCAGTGAGACGGACAGGGGGCGTGAGCAGTTCTTC. It translates to CATSETDRGREQFF.

There are a few counts of this clonotype. This rearrangement joins TRBV4-1 to TRBJ1-4; D is unresolved. The V end lost 0 bases, the J end lost 0 bases, and 11 bases lay between the germline ends. Looked up from germline, CDR1 is MGHRA and CDR2 is YSYEKL. The CDR3 has 17 amino acids. CDR3 nucleotides: TGCGCCAGCAGCCAAGAACGGCAGCTCGCAACTAATGAAAAACTGTTTTTT. Its protein is CASSQERQLATNEKLFF.

The chain links TRBV2 to TRBJ2-2, with D possibly being TRBD1 or TRBD2 (5 bases each). Between the trimmed V and J ends, which lost 10 bases and 0 bases, there was a span of 12 bases. The CDR3 sequence is 14 residues long. CDR1 is SNHLY, CDR2 FYNNEI, per germline. CDR3 amino acids: CATSGLANTGELFF. CDR3 coding DNA: TGTGCCACCTCGGGGCTGGCGAACACCGGGGAGCTGTTTTTT.

V gene TRBV5-1 combines with J gene TRBJ2-3; D is possibly TRBD2 (5 bases). The V and J ends lost 0 bases and 1 base respectively, with 9 bases between them. In germline, CDR1 is SGHRS, CDR2 YFSETQ. The CDR3 runs 15 residues. For the CDR3, the DNA is TGCGCCAGCAGCTTGGCAGCGGCCCGCACAGATACGCAGTATTTT. This gives the protein CASSLAAARTDTQYF.

In this sample, this clonotype turned up a few times. This chain joins TRBV18 and TRBJ1-2; tentative D call: TRBD1 (5 bases). The CDR3 sequence is 15 residues long. Trimming cost V 4 bases and J 5 bases, with 17 bases left between them. Per germline, CDR1 KGHSH and CDR2 LQKENI. CDR3 DNA: TGTGCCAGCTCACTGGGACCGACTCGCGAGTATGGCTACACCTTC. Translating gives CASSLGPTREYGYTF.

This sequence joins TRBV7-2 and TRBJ2-7; 7 bases are a match to TRBD1. CDR1 and CDR2 (germline): SGHTA, FQGNSA. This CDR3 comprises 14 residues. The CDR3 nucleotides are TGTGTCAGTAGCTCCCGACAGGGAACCTACGAGCAGTACTTC. Translated: CVSSSRQGTYEQYF.